This is a list of T cell receptor beta chains from one sample in a study of control samples from healthy donors and cancer patients. Sequencing used immunoSEQ multiplex PCR; TCRdb keeps in-frame clones, though not all of them. Here the sample spans roughly 95,000 clones, 91% being singletons. Specimen: blood. All receptors come from a woman aged 25 to 45 in good health. Each CDR3 is given with its conserved first and last residue.

v_gene | len | CDR3aa
TRBV5-4 | 13 | CASRPQLANEQFF
TRBV18 | 16 | CASSPSLLTSFEKLFF
TRBV19 | 14 | CASSMIRGRGGYTF
TRBV2 | 15 | CASRRDRDHNSPLHF
TRBV19 | 17 | CASSMWGTDTSTDTQYF
TRBV1 | 10 | CTSSQDLAFF
TRBV27 | 14 | CASKTTGVNTEAFF
TRBV30 | 14 | CAWSPPRPGLEQFF
TRBV29-1 | 12 | CSVKQPADTQYF
TRBV6-5 | 14 | CASQPGQGGEKLFF